Listed here are 28 T cell receptor beta chains from one sample, sequenced in a study of cytomegalovirus exposure and HLA in healthy donors. PCR amplification relied on 60 Vbeta primers (plus 13 Jbeta primers). Sequencing used immunoSEQ multiplex PCR; TCRdb keeps in-frame clones, though not all of them. The data hold just over 200,000 clones, with 75% to 85% observed a single time. Material for sequencing was PBMCs. Source of these receptors: a woman in her 40s in good health and CMV-seronegative.

The V gene is TRBV4-1, the J gene TRBJ2-1, with 8 bases identical to TRBD2. J gave up 4 bases and V 1 base, and 6 bases lay outside the gene matches. Per germline, CDR1 MGHRA and CDR2 YSYEKL. The length of the CDR3 is 16 residues. CDR3 DNA: TGCGCCAGCAGCCAAGTGGTAGCGGGGATTTACAATGAGCAGTTCTTC. This translates into CASSQVVAGIYNEQFF.

The genes are TRBV27 and TRBJ2-5, with D perhaps matching TRBD1 (5 bases). The J call is doubtful: the DNA matches TRBJ2-7 better. The CDR3 is made up of 12 amino acids. Germline V gene lookup returns CDR1 MNHEY and CDR2 SMNVEV (reference sequence). DNA of the CDR3: TGTGCCAGCAGTAGCAGGGACTACGAGCAGTACTTC. This sequence encodes CASSSRDYEQYF.

This sequence joins TRBV11-3 and TRBJ2-2; D remains unclear. The ends were cut back, 1 base at V and 9 bases at J, with 9 bases in the middle. Per the germline V gene, CDR1 is SGHNT and CDR2 is YENEEA. The CDR3 runs 13 residues. The CDR3 region has the DNA TGTGCCAGCAGCTTAGGCGAGAACCGGGAGCTGTTTTTT. Its protein is CASSLGENRELFF.

J is TRBJ2-1 and V is TRBV6-5; possible D gene TRBD1, 6 bases. In germline, CDR1 is MNHEY, CDR2 SVGAGI. The CDR3 loop spans 15 amino acids. V was shortened by 8 bases and J by 0 bases, with 14 bases between the two germline ends. CDR3 nucleotides: TGTGCCAGCCAAAGGGGGACCTACTCCTACAATGAGCAGTTCTTC. Translating it yields CASQRGTYSYNEQFF.

The chain combines TRBV6-5 with TRBJ1-1; possibly TRBD1 for D (5 bases). V lost 2 bases and J lost 4, with 11 bases in between. CDR3 length equals 14 residues. CDR1 is MNHEY, CDR2 SVGAGI, per germline. CDR3 DNA: TGTGCCAGCAGTTACCAGGGCTTCGGCACTGAAGCTTTCTTT. Encoded protein: CASSYQGFGTEAFF.

CDR3 residues: CASGRVNEQFF. The CDR3 DNA reads as TGCGCCAGCGGCAGGGTTAATGAGCAGTTCTTC. V and J are TRBV5-1 and TRBJ2-1; perhaps TRBD1 as D (5 bases). V lost 7 bases to trimming and J lost 7 bases, with 9 bases between them. The CDR3 is 11 residues long. Germline V gene data show CDR1 as SGHRS and CDR2 as YFSETQ. The full variable domain, its missing parts supplied by reference TRBV5-1 and TRBJ2-1, is KAGVTQTPRYLIKTRGQQVTLSCSPISGHRSVSWYQQTPGQGLQFLFEYFSETQRNKGNFPGRFSGRQFSNSRSEMNVSTLELGDSALYLCASGRVNEQFFGPGTRLTVL.

The rearrangement joins TRBV11-2 to TRBJ2-5, with TRBD1 identical over 11 bases. The J call may not be correct, given that the DNA end is closer to TRBJ2-7. The germline CDR1 and CDR2 sequences are SGHAT and FQNNGV. The CDR3 has 18 amino acids. The DNA for the CDR3 is TGTGCCAGCAGCTTAGATTGGCGGGACAGGGGGGCCCTATACGAGCAGTACTTC. Protein: CASSLDWRDRGALYEQYF.

This clone came up a few times. The conserved closing phenylalanine or tryptophan is absent in this CDR3, likely reflecting a read error. Here the CDR3 reads CASSPDGNYGYTL. DNA of the CDR3: TGTGCCAGCAGCCCTGACGGGAACTATGGCTACACCCTC. The chain employs TRBV7-3 and TRBJ1-2; D uncertain. With 5 bases removed from V and 2 bases from J, the gap between germline ends came to 9 bases. The CDR3 extends over 13 amino acids. Germline V CDR1 and CDR2: SGHTA, FQGTGA.

The rearrangement uses TRBV7-3 and TRBJ2-5; 15 bases fit TRBD2. The CDR3 extends over 16 amino acids. Germline assignment: CDR1 SGHTA and CDR2 FQGTGA. V gave up 6 bases and J gave up 1 base; unmatched junction bases: 3. This chain's CDR3 is CASSKGLAGGQETQYF. For the CDR3, the DNA is TGTGCCAGCAGTAAGGGACTAGCGGGAGGCCAAGAGACCCAGTACTTC.

The chain recombines TRBV7-2 with TRBJ2-7; TRBD2 aligns across 16 bases. The V gene end was trimmed by 2 bases and the J gene end by 6 bases; junction bases not matched to a gene: 10. Germline values: CDR1 SGHTA, CDR2 FQGNSA. CDR3 length: 18 residues. CDR3 region: CASSLSTGLAGGAVEQYF. The CDR3 DNA sequence: TGTGCCAGCAGCTTAAGCACGGGACTAGCGGGAGGGGCGGTCGAGCAGTACTTC.

The rearrangement uses TRBV27 and TRBJ2-7; TRBD2 agrees at 13 bases. The trim removed 6 bases at V and 10 bases at J, leaving 9 bases unmatched. From germline, CDR1 is MNHEY and CDR2 SMNVEV (reference sequence). The CDR3 is 14 amino acids. The CDR3 loop is CASRKPGLAGTQYF. As DNA, the CDR3 is TGTGCCAGCAGGAAACCGGGACTAGCGGGAACCCAGTACTTC.

The chain carries TRBV5-1 and TRBJ1-1; TRBD1 matches at 8 bases. The CDR3 has 16 residues. Per the germline V gene, CDR1 is SGHRS and CDR2 is YFSETQ. V shed 0 bases and J 3 bases; nucleotides not matched to a gene: 7. The CDR3 loop is CASSLDYRGSYTEAFF. DNA for the CDR3: TGCGCCAGCAGCTTGGACTACAGGGGGTCGTACACTGAAGCTTTCTTT.

V usage is TRBV7-2 and J usage is TRBJ2-5; D may be TRBD1 (5 bases). CDR1 and CDR2 from the germline V gene are SGHTA and FQGNSA. The V and J ends lost 5 bases and 5 bases respectively, with 12 bases between them. CDR3 size: 13 residues. In nucleotides, the CDR3 is TGTGCCAGCAGCCGGCAGGCAGGGGAGACCCAGTACTTC. Protein product: CASSRQAGETQYF.

The rearrangement links TRBV7-3 to TRBJ2-1; 8 bases are shared with TRBD2. Germline assignment: CDR1 SGHTA and CDR2 FQGTGA. The CDR3 extends over 17 amino acids. V was pared by 2 bases and J by 2 bases, with 8 bases of the junction left unmatched. The CDR3 nucleotides read TGTGCCAGCAGCTTAGGTGAGGCGGGAGGCCCCTACAATGAGCAGTTCTTC. Translation gives CASSLGEAGGPYNEQFF.

In regard to this clone: One end of the junction does not line up with germline, which may come from a read error. This chain links TRBV7-9 with TRBJ2-7, with a possible D match to TRBD1 (6 bases). This CDR3 comprises 14 residues. The germline CDR1 and CDR2 sequences are SEHNR and FQNEAQ (reference sequence). DNA of the CDR3: TGTTCCAGCAGCTTCATGGGGGCTCCCTACGAGCAGTACTTC. Translated, it gives CSSSFMGAPYEQYF.

This chain connects TRBV6-1 to TRBJ2-7; 11 bases line up with TRBD2. This CDR3 spans 15 amino acids. The V segment lost 6 bases and the J segment 6 bases; nucleotides outside the gene matches: 10. The germline V gene has CDR1 MNHNS and CDR2 SASEGT. CDR3 nucleotide sequence: TGTGCCAGCAGGCATAGCGGGAGGGCTATAGGCGAGCAGTACTTC. Protein: CASRHSGRAIGEQYF.

Here the CDR3 reads CASSTLVGDRQETQYF. CDR3 DNA: TGTGCCAGCAGCACCCTGGTGGGGGACAGACAAGAGACCCAGTACTTC. The chain joins TRBV13 to TRBJ2-5; 7 bases are a match to TRBD1. V gave up 5 bases and J gave up 2 bases; unmatched junction bases: 11. Germline V gives CDR1 PRHDT, CDR2 FYEKMQ (reference sequence). CDR3 length: 16 residues.

Turning to this clone: The CDR3 does not end in the conserved phenylalanine or tryptophan, so this is likely a read error. The rearrangement links TRBV6-1 to TRBJ2-7; 7 nucleotides line up with TRBD2. This CDR3 is 15 amino acids long. V was clipped by 2 bases and J by 7 bases; unmatched bases: 11. The germline gives CDR1 MNHNS, CDR2 SASEGT. CDR3 bases: TGTGCCAGCAGTGAATCGGGGGGTTTGGCTAGGGAGCAGTACCTC. It encodes CASSESGGLAREQYL.

The V gene is TRBV19, the J gene TRBJ2-7, with TRBD2 as a possible D gene (6 bases). Trimming took 5 bases from V and 6 from J, leaving 11 bases between them. Germline CDR1 is LNHDA and CDR2 is SQIVND (reference sequence). The CDR3 has 12 amino acids. CDR3 sequence reads: CASSSGTPEQYF. For the CDR3, the DNA is TGTGCCAGTAGTTCCGGGACTCCCGAGCAGTACTTC. Full variable domain (remainder filled in from reference TRBV19 and TRBJ2-7): DGGITQSPKYLFRKEGQNVTLSCEQNLNHDAMYWYRQDPGQGLRLIYYSQIVNDFQKGDIAEGYSVSREKKESFPLTVTSAQKNPTAFYLCASSSGTPEQYFGPGTRLTVT.

The rearrangement links TRBV4-1 to TRBJ1-3; D remains ambiguous. The CDR3 has 13 residues. V lost 3 bases and J 7 bases, leaving 10 bases between the germline ends. Germline-derived CDR1 and CDR2 are MGHRA and YSYEKL. CDR3 DNA sequence: TGCGCCAGCAGCCATGTGGGAGGTAACACCATATATTTT. This codes for CASSHVGGNTIYF.

CDR3 coding DNA: TGTGCCAGCAGTTACCCCAGGGGTGGGGAACTCAATGAGCAGTTCTTC. This translates into CASSYPRGGELNEQFF. V is TRBV6-5 and J is TRBJ2-1; TRBD1 is a possible D gene (6 bases). The germline CDR1 and CDR2 sequences are MNHEY and SVGAGI. The CDR3 is 16 amino acids. V lost 2 bases to trimming and J lost 6 bases, with 17 bases between them.

This rearrangement joins TRBV10-2 to TRBJ1-1, with 7 bases aligning to TRBD1. This CDR3 region has 13 residues. V trimming: 6 bases; J trimming: 3 bases; junction bases outside the gene matches: 4. CDR1 and CDR2 (germline): WSHSY, SAAADI. The CDR3 nucleotides are TGCGCCAGCAGCGGACAGGTTGACACTGAAGCTTTCTTT. Translation gives CASSGQVDTEAFF.

The chain employs TRBV29-1 and TRBJ2-1, with D possibly being TRBD1 (6 bases). CDR1 is SQVTM, CDR2 ANQGSEA, per germline. V was trimmed by 7 bases and J by 5 bases, leaving 12 bases between them. The CDR3 covers 12 residues. The DNA for the CDR3 is TGCAGCGCTACCCAGGGGAACAATGAGCAGTTCTTC. It codes for CSATQGNNEQFF.

This clone appeared once. The V gene is TRBV7-2, the J gene TRBJ2-7, with 9 bases identical to TRBD2. J was trimmed by 4 bases and V by 6 bases; bases with no gene match: 7. This CDR3 has 14 residues. CDR1 and CDR2 from the germline V gene are SGHTA and FQGNSA. Here the CDR3 DNA reads TGTGCCAGCAGACTTAGCGGGAGCAGTTACGAGCAGTACTTC. Its protein product is CASRLSGSSYEQYF.

The CDR3 nucleotides are TGTGCCAGCAGCCCCCGAATCACTAGCGGGGGGTTTTATACGCAGTATTTT. It is translated as CASSPRITSGGFYTQYF. The rearrangement uses TRBV13 and TRBJ2-3, with 12 bases matching TRBD2. This CDR3 spans 17 amino acids. Trimming at V came to 5 bases and at J to 7 bases, leaving 13 bases not matched to a gene. Germline V gives CDR1 PRHDT, CDR2 FYEKMQ (reference sequence).

The chain is built from TRBV4-1 and TRBJ2-2; TRBD2 is a possible D gene (6 bases). Looked up from germline, CDR1 is MGHRA and CDR2 is YSYEKL. V was clipped by 4 bases and J by 5 bases, with 20 bases between them. CDR3 size: 17 residues. Written as DNA, the CDR3 is TGCGCCAGCAGCCGCCTGGCGGCAGGTGGGAGGACCGGGGAGCTGTTTTTT. It encodes CASSRLAAGGRTGELFF.

This clone was observed a handful of times. This chain links TRBV30 with TRBJ1-5; TRBD1 might be the D (5 bases). CDR3 length: 14 amino acids. V dropped 3 bases and J dropped 7 bases, with 16 bases sitting between them. In germline, CDR1 is GTSNPN, CDR2 SVGIG (reference sequence). This chain's CDR3 is CAWRENRWGQPQHF. For the CDR3, the DNA is TGTGCCTGGAGGGAAAACAGATGGGGCCAGCCCCAGCATTTT.

This clone has only one observation. This chain uses TRBV5-8 with TRBJ1-5; a weak D match, TRBD1 (5 bases). Germline CDR1 and CDR2: SGHTS and YDEGEE. The CDR3 is made up of 16 amino acids. The germline V and J ends were trimmed by 4 bases and 3 bases, with 17 bases remaining between them. The CDR3 here is CASSPELRQPNQPQHF. The CDR3 DNA reads TGTGCCAGCAGCCCCGAACTACGACAGCCCAATCAGCCCCAGCATTTT.